The sequence of this TCR beta chain was determined in a study of T-cell memory formation after mild COVID-19. There are 12 residues in the CDR3. Per germline, CDR1 LNHDA and CDR2 SQIVND (reference sequence). Via MiXCR, TCRdb re-called the 5' RACE reads, giving one row per CDR3 protein. The sample consists of about 350,000 distinct CDR3 sequences, around 15% of them appearing once. Broader study findings: Among CD4+ contracting clones, most were CM and EM, and CD8+ ones EMRA. Within pre-infection memory, some responding clones were found, suggesting cross-reactive memory joined.

This clonotype was seen a few times. Its matching antigen is unknown. The receptor comes from a man younger than 35 who had mild COVID-19 (a few samples of this study predate the infection). Cell type and time point are not known. Sample: PBMCs or a T cell subset sorted from them (not recorded which). The chain is built from TRBV19 and TRBJ2-3, with 8 bases fitting TRBD1. The DNA of the CDR3 is TGTGCAGGGACAGGCCGTTACGATACGCAGTATTTT. Translation: CAGTGRYDTQYF.